The following is a TCR beta chain sequence with its context. The junction differs from germline at one of its ends, possibly a read error. Starting material of 500 ng total RNA yielded TCR beta cDNA via a constant-region primer. Three nested multiplex PCR rounds of slightly modified ARM-PCR generated TCR beta libraries. In TCRdb, the multiplex PCR reads were re-called with MiXCR into one record per CDR3 protein. The sample shows more than 45,000 distinct CDR3 sequences, around 82% of them seen only once. This sample was included in a study of tumor-infiltrating lymphocytes in primary liver carcinoma. Study-level background: Those enrolled were patients of both sexes, who were aged 30 to 69 years. Tumor lesions were T1-T3 N0M0 and spanned roughly 4 to 10 cm. Samples returned roughly 3.5 to 7.5 million productive TCRbeta reads each. Read depth did not differ significantly between tissue types.

Co-extraction yielded RNA and DNA from roughly 20-30 mg of unsorted bulk tissue. Viable tumor cell content exceeded 75% in every tumor sample. The specimen sequenced was liver tumor tissue from sampling region 5. Subset: tumor region T5, tumor centre. The receptor comes from a man in his forties with primary liver carcinoma and hepatitis B virus infection.

This chain's CDR3 is CASSYAMANEHFF. The CDR3 DNA is TGTGCCAGCAGTTACGCAATGGCCAATGAGCACTTTTTC. The V call is TRBV6-5, the J call TRBJ2-1; D is unclear. The length of the CDR3 is 13 residues. Germline V gene sequence: CDR1 MNHEY, CDR2 SVGAGI.